This TCR beta chain comes out of a study of human T cells and chemical hapten exposure. Study in general: Each week of the roughly 24-week study, patients had diphenylcyclopropenone applied to the scalp. Study results and caveats: Patch test score rose with PT1 expanded TCRs, significant at 8, 16, 32, not 4.

Stated time point: pre-sensitization, week 0. The treatment: therapeutic diphenylcyclopropenone sensitization with weekly scalp DPC. This clonotype has at least ten counts. Its target is unknown. TCRdb independently ran MiXCR on the RACE reads; one entry per CDR3 protein. The data contain some 70,000 distinct CDR3 sequences, approximately 11% of them singletons. The CDR3 runs to 16 residues. The V gene end was trimmed by 2 bases and the J gene end by 2 bases; junction bases not matched to a gene: 7. Germline-derived CDR1 and CDR2 are SGHVS and FNYEAQ. This clonotype originated in a woman between 45 and 65 years old with alopecia areata. Some clones in this sample may be carry-over from other donors' samples. The sequencing here drew on whole blood, taken in connection with sensitization to the hapten diphenylcyclopropenone (DPC). The chain has TRBV7-6 and TRBJ2-7, with TRBD2 identical over 9 bases. This CDR3 is CASSLNPASGAYEQYF. The CDR3 DNA sequence: TGTGCCAGCAGCTTAAACCCTGCTAGCGGGGCCTACGAGCAGTACTTC. Variable domain in full (rest from reference TRBV7-6 and TRBJ2-7): GAGVSQSPRYKVTKRGQDVALRCDPISGHVSLYWYRQALGQGPEFLTYFNYEAQQDKSGLPNDRFSAERPEGSISTLTIQRTEQRDSAMYRCASSLNPASGAYEQYFGPGTRLTVT.